This passage covers 22 T cell receptor beta chains from one sample sequenced in a study of cytomegalovirus exposure and HLA in healthy donors. The PCR ran on 60 Vbeta and 13 Jbeta primers. Generated by immunoSEQ multiplex PCR, the TCRdb table keeps only in-frame clones and is missing some. Altogether 120,000 or so clones are present, approximately 71% being singletons, with the ten largest covering over 2.5%. The sequenced sample was PBMCs. These receptors were taken from a woman between 50 and 59 years old in good health and CMV-seronegative.

The rearrangement links TRBV19 to TRBJ2-7, with D possibly being TRBD1 (6 bases). The CDR3 extends over 13 amino acids. The V and J ends lost 5 bases and 4 bases respectively, with 12 bases between them. The germline V gene has CDR1 LNHDA and CDR2 SQIVND (reference sequence). CDR3 in amino acids: CASSSGQQYEQYF. The CDR3 DNA sequence: TGTGCCAGTAGTTCCGGACAGCAGTACGAGCAGTACTTC. Using reference TRBV19 and TRBJ2-7 for the parts outside the CDR3, the full variable domain is DGGITQSPKYLFRKEGQNVTLSCEQNLNHDAMYWYRQDPGQGLRLIYYSQIVNDFQKGDIAEGYSVSREKKESFPLTVTSAQKNPTAFYLCASSSGQQYEQYFGPGTRLTVT.

V gene TRBV7-2 combines with J gene TRBJ1-1; possible D gene TRBD1, 5 bases. The CDR3 contains 14 residues. V was pared by 4 bases and J by 4 bases, with 13 bases between. From germline, CDR1 is SGHTA and CDR2 FQGNSA. CDR3: CASSSMGLSTEAFF. DNA of the CDR3: TGTGCCAGCAGCTCAATGGGGCTGAGCACTGAAGCTTTCTTT.

The chain is built from TRBV21-1 and TRBJ2-1; the table gives TRBD2 as D, unverified against the DNA. TRBV21-1 is described as a pseudogene. The CDR3 has 17 amino acids. The CDR3 loop reads CASSTPSGRRLVNEQFF. The CDR3 coding sequence is TGTGCCAGCAGCACGCCCTCCGGGAGACGGTTGGTCAATGAGCAGTTCTTC.

The rearrangement links TRBV30 to TRBJ1-5; tentative D call: TRBD1 (5 bases). The V end lost 2 bases, the J end lost 2 bases, and 10 bases lay between the germline ends. The CDR3 contains 14 residues. The germline V gene encodes CDR1 GTSNPN and CDR2 SVGIG (reference sequence). The CDR3 DNA is TGTGCCTGGAGTTGGCCGGGGGGCAATCAGCCCCAGCATTTT. It encodes CAWSWPGGNQPQHF.

V gene TRBV28 combines with J gene TRBJ1-5; D might be TRBD1 (6 bases). Germline loops: CDR1 MDHEN, CDR2 SYDVKM. V shed 5 bases and J shed 6 bases, with 17 bases lying between them. This CDR3 has 15 residues. DNA of the CDR3: TGTGCCAGCAGTCCACAGGGCACCCTAGGTCAGCCCCAGCATTTT. Translated, it gives CASSPQGTLGQPQHF.

This clone appeared a single time. The chain joins TRBV4-3 to TRBJ2-1; D remains unclear. Germline V gene data show CDR1 as LGHNA and CDR2 as YSLEER. The CDR3 sequence is 15 residues long. V was shortened by 1 base and J by 0 bases, with 7 bases between the two germline ends. The CDR3 protein is CASSQGVSSYNEQFF. In DNA form, the CDR3 reads TGCGCCAGCAGCCAAGGCGTGAGCTCCTACAATGAGCAGTTCTTC.

V is TRBV7-2 and J is TRBJ2-7, with D perhaps matching TRBD2 (5 bases). Germline V gene data show CDR1 as SGHTA and CDR2 as FQGNSA. The length of the CDR3 is 12 residues. Trimming cost V 4 bases and J 6 bases, with 10 bases left between them. The CDR3 loop reads CASSSGLSEQYF. In DNA form, the CDR3 reads TGTGCCAGCAGCTCAGGACTGAGCGAGCAGTACTTC.

About this clone: A far larger clone is only one base removed, so a read error is likely. The V call is TRBV11-2, the J call TRBJ2-1, with 11 bases aligning to TRBD2. CDR3 length equals 19 residues. Germline values: CDR1 SGHAT, CDR2 FQNNGV. Unmatched junction bases numbered 19, after V lost 4 bases and J lost 8 bases. The CDR3 protein is CASSSDPSTSGMGGYEQFF. DNA of the CDR3: TGTGCCAGCAGCTCGGATCCCTCGACTAGCGGGATGGGTGGCTATGAGCAGTTCTTC. The full variable domain, completed using reference TRBV11-2 and TRBJ2-1, is EAGVAQSPRYKIIEKRQSVAFWCNPISGHATLYWYQQILGQGPKLLIQFQNNGVVDDSQLPKDRFSAERLKGVDSTLKIQPAKLEDSAVYLCASSSDPSTSGMGGYEQFFGPGTRLTVL.

The chain uses TRBV4-3 and TRBJ2-7, with 7 bases matching TRBD2. There are 13 residues in the CDR3. Looked up from germline, CDR1 is LGHNA and CDR2 is YSLEER. Trimming took 0 bases from V and 5 from J; bases not matched to a gene: 1. CDR3: CASSQDGGDEQYF. DNA for the CDR3: TGCGCCAGCAGCCAAGATGGGGGGGACGAGCAGTACTTC.

The rearrangement links TRBV7-2 to TRBJ2-4; D is ambiguous. The V end lost 2 bases, the J end lost 0 bases, and 8 bases lay between the germline ends. The CDR3 extends over 15 amino acids. Germline V gene data show CDR1 as SGHTA and CDR2 as FQGNSA. The CDR3 DNA follows: TGTGCCAGCAGCTTATCGGTGCTAGCCAAAAACATTCAGTACTTC. The encoded protein is CASSLSVLAKNIQYF.

This clone was recorded once. Additional DNA sequences in this sample encode the identical CDR3. The chain couples TRBV11-3 to TRBJ2-1; no reliable D call. Germline CDR1 SGHNT, CDR2 YENEEA. This CDR3 region has 14 residues. Trimming took 3 bases from V and 7 from J, leaving 13 bases between them. CDR3 sequence (DNA): TGTGCCAGCAGCTTCTCGGGTACGAGGAATGAGCAGTTCTTC. It specifies CASSFSGTRNEQFF.

To note about this clone: This CDR3 is also generated by other DNA sequences in the sample. The rearrangement uses TRBV30 and TRBJ2-3, with D possibly TRBD1 on 6 matching bases. This CDR3 is 15 amino acids long. In germline, CDR1 is GTSNPN, CDR2 SVGIG (reference sequence). CDR3 coding DNA: TGTGCTTGGGACGTAGGGGGTCGCGGCACAGATACGCAGTATTTT. Translation: CAWDVGGRGTDTQYF.

This rearrangement joins TRBV14 to TRBJ2-1; tentative D call: TRBD2 (6 bases). The germline V gene encodes CDR1 SGHDN and CDR2 FVKESK. This CDR3 spans 15 amino acids. Trimming removed 0 bases from V and 8 bases from J, with 14 bases in between. The CDR3 coding sequence is TGTGCCAGCAGCCAAGACCTAGCCGGAGGGTATGAGCAGTTCTTC. Protein sequence: CASSQDLAGGYEQFF.

V and J are TRBV28 and TRBJ2-1, with 14 bases lining up with TRBD2. Looked up from germline, CDR1 is MDHEN and CDR2 is SYDVKM. V dropped 7 bases and J dropped 9; count of bases not matched to a gene: 14. The CDR3 spans 17 residues. CDR3 region: CASTKPAGTSGSVEQFF. CDR3 nucleotides: TGTGCCAGCACTAAACCTGCCGGGACTAGCGGGAGTGTTGAGCAGTTCTTC.

For the CDR3, the DNA is TGCGCCAGCAGCCAAGATGGGGCGAGCTCCTACAATGAGCAGTTCTTC. It codes for CASSQDGASSYNEQFF. V is TRBV4-3 and J is TRBJ2-1; the D gene is possibly TRBD1 (5 bases). CDR3 length equals 16 residues. Trimming took off 0 bases at V and 0 bases at J, with 9 bases between the two ends. Germline V lookup: CDR1 LGHNA, CDR2 YSLEER.

V usage is TRBV5-5 and J usage is TRBJ1-4, with a tentative D call TRBD1 (6 bases). CDR1 SGHKS and CDR2 YYEKEE come from the germline V gene (reference sequence). This CDR3 is built from 14 residues. Trimming took off 3 bases at V and 4 bases at J, with 10 bases between the two ends. The CDR3 reads CASSSGQLNEKLFF. CDR3 nucleotide sequence: TGTGCCAGCAGCTCCGGACAGCTTAATGAAAAACTGTTTTTT.

This chain joins TRBV2 and TRBJ1-2; D is perhaps TRBD1 (5 bases). Per the germline V gene, CDR1 is SNHLY and CDR2 is FYNNEI. This CDR3 contains 15 residues. Trimming removed 2 bases at V and 4 bases at J, with 14 bases between. The CDR3 protein is CASSESDNWGYGYTF. The CDR3 DNA sequence: TGTGCCAGCAGTGAATCGGACAATTGGGGCTATGGCTACACCTTC.

This chain uses TRBV7-9 with TRBJ2-3; TRBD2 agrees at 7 bases. Germline CDR1 and CDR2: SEHNR and FQNEAQ (reference sequence). This CDR3 spans 18 amino acids. The V gene end was trimmed by 3 bases and the J gene end by 0 bases; junction bases not matched to a gene: 12. The CDR3 sequence is CASSLGGGGLTSTDTQYF. CDR3 DNA: TGTGCCAGCAGCTTGGGCGGCGGGGGTCTCACGAGCACAGATACGCAGTATTTT.

The rearrangement links TRBV28 to TRBJ2-3, with D tentatively TRBD2 (6 bases). The germline V and J ends were trimmed by 3 bases and 5 bases, with 18 bases remaining between them. Looked up from germline, CDR1 is MDHEN and CDR2 is SYDVKM. The CDR3 loop spans 16 amino acids. The CDR3 sequence is CASSLGGAGLVDTQYF. CDR3 sequence (DNA): TGTGCCAGCAGTTTGGGCGGGGCGGGATTGGTAGATACGCAGTATTTT.

The rearrangement joins TRBV19 to TRBJ2-7; maybe TRBD2 (6 bases). There are 16 residues in the CDR3. V was trimmed by 0 bases and J by 5 bases, leaving 17 bases between them. CDR1 is LNHDA and CDR2 is SQIVND in the germline V gene (reference sequence). CDR3 sequence: CASSIDLGGTGNEQYF. Here the CDR3 DNA reads TGTGCCAGTAGTATAGACTTGGGGGGAACGGGAAACGAGCAGTACTTC. The variable domain in full, completed from reference TRBV19 and TRBJ2-7, reads DGGITQSPKYLFRKEGQNVTLSCEQNLNHDAMYWYRQDPGQGLRLIYYSQIVNDFQKGDIAEGYSVSREKKESFPLTVTSAQKNPTAFYLCASSIDLGGTGNEQYFGPGTRLTVT.

J is TRBJ2-2 and V is TRBV5-4, with TRBD2 identical over 8 bases. Germline values: CDR1 SGHNT, CDR2 YYREEE (reference sequence). The CDR3 is made up of 18 amino acids. The trim removed 4 bases at V and 6 bases at J, leaving 17 bases unmatched. The CDR3: CASSPSGSGIGTPGELFF. CDR3 nucleotides: TGTGCCAGCAGCCCAAGCGGTAGCGGGATAGGGACCCCCGGGGAGCTGTTTTTT. The full variable domain, its missing parts supplied by reference TRBV5-4 and TRBJ2-2, is ETGVTQSPTHLIKTRGQQVTLRCSSQSGHNTVSWYQQALGQGPQFIFQYYREEENGRGNFPPRFSGLQFPNYSSELNVNALELDDSALYLCASSPSGSGIGTPGELFFGEGSRLTVL.

The chain recombines TRBV19 with TRBJ1-5; 8 nucleotides match TRBD1. V was clipped by 6 bases and J by 4 bases; unmatched bases: 8. The CDR3 extends over 15 amino acids. Germline lookup yields CDR1 LNHDA and CDR2 SQIVND (reference sequence). The CDR3 DNA reads as TGTGCCAGTAGATCCCAGGGGGCTGGAAATCAGCCCCAGCATTTT. Its protein is CASRSQGAGNQPQHF.